Below, 5 T cell receptor beta chains from the same sample are listed, as sequenced in a study of Ad26.COV2.S vaccination and SARS-CoV-2 variants. Treatment reported: roughly 20 received Ad26.COV2.S at low or high dose, single or two shots; a few received placebo; per-sample allocation not given. Sampling occurred on day 63 after the first vaccine or placebo injection. TCRdb keeps only in-frame clones here, not all; method: immunoSEQ multiplex PCR. In the table there are around 340,000 clones, around 89% of which are singletons. Sequenced material: peripheral blood, taken in a trial of Ad26.COV2.S vaccine versus placebo. These receptors were collected from a person between 18 and 59 years old who received the Ad26.COV2.S COVID-19 vaccine or a placebo.

The V gene is TRBV10-3, the J gene TRBJ2-3, with D possibly called TRBD1 or TRBD2 (5 bases each). Trimming stripped 0 bases from V and 1 base from J, with 11 bases between. This CDR3 has 16 amino acids. Germline CDR1 is ENHRY and CDR2 is SYGVKD. CDR3 sequence reads: CAISESVGRGTDTQYF. The DNA of the CDR3 is TGTGCCATCAGTGAGTCGGTGGGGCGGGGCACAGATACGCAGTATTTT.

J is TRBJ2-7 and V is TRBV5-6; 8 nucleotides agree with TRBD1. With V trimmed by 4 bases and J by 7 bases, 7 bases remained unmatched. Germline V gives CDR1 SGHDT, CDR2 YYEEEE. The CDR3 spans 13 residues. The CDR3 here is CASSGTGRLEQYF. The CDR3 bases are TGTGCCAGCAGCGGGACAGGCCGCCTGGAGCAGTACTTC.

V is TRBV6-5 and J is TRBJ2-1; D assignment may be TRBD1 or TRBD2 (5 bases each). The V and J ends lost 7 bases and 8 bases respectively, with 18 bases between them. Per the germline V gene, CDR1 is MNHEY and CDR2 is SVGAGI. The CDR3 has 14 residues. As DNA, the CDR3 is TGTGCCAGCACCCCGGGACGTAGTCTCGATGAGCAGTTCTTC. It codes for CASTPGRSLDEQFF.

The CDR3 bases are TGTGCCAGTAGCACGACAGGGGGCTGGGATTCACCCCTCCACTTT. This codes for CASSTTGGWDSPLHF. The chain links TRBV19 to TRBJ1-6, with TRBD1 matching 10 bases. The trim removed 6 bases at V and 8 bases at J, leaving 7 bases unmatched. Germline lookup yields CDR1 LNHDA and CDR2 SQIVND (reference sequence). The CDR3 loop spans 15 amino acids.

The chain recombines TRBV18 with TRBJ1-5; no clear D gene. CDR3 length equals 14 residues. Looked up from germline, CDR1 is KGHSH and CDR2 is LQKENI. V was shortened by 5 bases and J by 1 base, with 9 bases between the two germline ends. CDR3 nucleotide sequence: TGTGCCAGCTCAGTGGGCCCAAGCAATCAGCCCCAGCATTTT. This gives the protein CASSVGPSNQPQHF.